This T cell receptor beta chain comes out of a study of T-cell memory formation after mild COVID-19 (TCRdb year 2021). Turning to the overall study: Most TCR sequence clusters were specific to one of the two donors. In two donors, T-cell clones that expanded and contracted after mild COVID-19 were followed by sequencing TCRalpha and TCRbeta repertoires longitudinally. The cohort was made up of two young adult volunteers, one female and one male, who were previously healthy.

For sequencing, an Illumina NovaSeq 6000 was employed. cDNA libraries for TCRalpha and TCRbeta were prepared by 5'RACE using constant-segment primers, with sample barcodes and unique molecular identifiers added. RNA was extracted from every sample with Trizol reagent. Amplification of the libraries took two PCR steps, and the second step added a second sample barcode plus Illumina TruSeq adapters. Libraries were sequenced on an Illumina NovaSeq with 2 x 150 bp paired-end reads. As for how the authors treated the data: Demultiplexing of reads and collapsing into UMI-guided consensus sequences were performed with migec v1.2.7. Using mixcr v2.1.11, UMI consensuses were aligned to TRA and TRB V and J templates and then assembled into clonotypes. A clonotype was counted as expanded or contracted only if both edgeR and NoisET called the change significant, with noise models trained on biological replicates. edgeR calls used a false discovery rate-adjusted p below 0.01 and a log2 fold-change threshold of 1. As an exploratory analysis of dynamics, PCA with hierarchical clustering was applied to max-normalized trajectories of the 1000 most abundant clonotypes. The CD4 or CD8 phenotype of responding clones was assigned using the separately sequenced CD4+ and CD8+ repertoires. TCRdb reprocessing: public reads trimmed at Q25 with fastp, clones called with MiXCR, in-frame beta chains kept. Duplicate CDR3 protein sequences are folded into a single record with the most common DNA and genes. The V and J calls and clone size are TCRdb's, not the authors'. This sample comprises around 250,000 distinct CDR3 sequences, about a sixth of them detected only once. 20% to 25% of the sample goes to the ten largest clones.

PBMCs were isolated by Ficoll-Paque density gradient centrifugation. Results and caveats for the whole study, not just this receptor: Some responding clones were found in pre-infection memory, which suggests that pre-existing cross-reactive memory T cells took part in the SARS-CoV-2 response. Balanced CD4/CD8 phenotypes were observed for clones contracting from day 15 to 85, whereas a bias towards CD4+ was observed for a second wave of clones expanding from day 15 to 37. Only a couple of mild cases were covered by the study, and larger cohorts that include severe cases with pre-infection samples were considered necessary. Contracting CD4+ clones were located mainly in the CM and EM memory subsets, whereas CD8+ clones were found to be enriched in EMRA. The second-wave clones that peaked on day 37 were not confirmed to be SARS-CoV-2 specific.

This clonotype has only a few counts. The target of this receptor is not known. No clone much larger than this one lies a single base away; base qualities are absent. From the cysteine up to the phenylalanine, the CDR3 has a length of 14 residues. The entry retains the CDR3 DNA only, 42 bases that are in frame from base 1. For CDR1 and CDR2, the germline V gene (reference sequence) lists GTSNPN and SVGIG. The sequencing sample was made of PBMCs or a T cell subset sorted from them (not recorded which). This TCR came from a man aged 18 to 29 who had mild COVID-19 (a few samples of this study predate the infection). The sample titles of this study are shuffled in the database, so cell type and time point are left out; the donor was told from shared clones. The sequence links TRBV30 to TRBJ2-1, with the D call perhaps TRBD1 or TRBD2, each one matching 5 bases. The sequence in DNA is TGTGCGTGGGTCCCGGGACGCTCCTACAATGAGCAGTTCTTC. Its protein product is CAWVPGRSYNEQFF. With the portions outside the CDR3 filled from the reference TRBV30 and TRBJ2-1 genes, the complete variable region becomes SQTIHQWPATLVQPVGSPLSLECTVEGTSNPNLYWYRQAAGRGLQLLFYSVGIGQISSEVPQNLSASRPQDRQFILSSKKLLLSDSGFYLCAWVPGRSYNEQFFGPGTRLTVL.